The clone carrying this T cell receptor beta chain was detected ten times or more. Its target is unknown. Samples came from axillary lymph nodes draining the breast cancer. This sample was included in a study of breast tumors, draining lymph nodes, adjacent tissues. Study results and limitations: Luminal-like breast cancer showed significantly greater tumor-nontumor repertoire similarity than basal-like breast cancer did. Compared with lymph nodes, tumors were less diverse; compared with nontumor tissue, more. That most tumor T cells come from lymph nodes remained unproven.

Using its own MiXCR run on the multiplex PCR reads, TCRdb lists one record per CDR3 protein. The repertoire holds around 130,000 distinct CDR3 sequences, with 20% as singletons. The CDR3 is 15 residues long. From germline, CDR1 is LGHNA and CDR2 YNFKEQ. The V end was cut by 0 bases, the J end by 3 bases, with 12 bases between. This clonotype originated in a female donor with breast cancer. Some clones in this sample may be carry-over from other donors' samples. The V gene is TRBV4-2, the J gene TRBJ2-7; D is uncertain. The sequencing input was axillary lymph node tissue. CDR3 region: CASSQDLHGSYEQYF. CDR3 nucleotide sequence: TGTGCCAGCAGCCAAGATCTTCACGGAAGCTACGAGCAGTACTTC.